This T cell receptor beta chain was captured in a study of CD4 and CD8 cells across lung adenocarcinoma regions. Localized lung adenocarcinoma, a non-small cell lung cancer, affected the donors. V was cut by 8 bases and J by 3 bases, with 6 bases left in between. Germline CDR1 reads MNHNS; CDR2 reads SASEGT. The CDR3 sequence is 11 residues long. TCRdb re-called the PCR reads with MiXCR, one entry per CDR3 protein. The sample shows roughly 7,000 distinct CDR3 sequences, over 40% of them seen only once. This receptor was obtained from a female donor with lung adenocarcinoma. The CD4 and CD8 labels of this study may be unreliable. The V call is TRBV6-1, the J call TRBJ2-3; unclear D gene. The sample consisted of CD8+ T cells from the center of a lung tumor. The CDR3 here is CASRWTDTQYF. CDR3 bases: TGTGCCAGCCGGTGGACAGATACGCAGTATTTT.